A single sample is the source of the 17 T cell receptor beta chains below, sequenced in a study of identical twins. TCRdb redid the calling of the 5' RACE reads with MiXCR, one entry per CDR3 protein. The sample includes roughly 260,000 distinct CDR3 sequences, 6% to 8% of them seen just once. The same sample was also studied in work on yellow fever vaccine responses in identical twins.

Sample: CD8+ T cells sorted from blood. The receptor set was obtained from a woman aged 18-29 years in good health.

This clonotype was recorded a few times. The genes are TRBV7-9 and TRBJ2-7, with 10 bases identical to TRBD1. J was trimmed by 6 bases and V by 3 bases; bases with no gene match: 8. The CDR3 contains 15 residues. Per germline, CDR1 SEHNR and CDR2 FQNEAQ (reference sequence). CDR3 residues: CASSLGQGLGFEQYF. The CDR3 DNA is TGTGCCAGCAGCTTGGGACAGGGGTTAGGATTCGAGCAGTACTTC.

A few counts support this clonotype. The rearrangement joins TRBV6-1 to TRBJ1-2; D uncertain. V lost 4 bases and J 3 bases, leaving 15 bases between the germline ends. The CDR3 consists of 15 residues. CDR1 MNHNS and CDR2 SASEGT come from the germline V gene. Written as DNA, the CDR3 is TGTGCCAGCAGTGGCATTGTGACACGGGACTATGGCTACACCTTC. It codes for CASSGIVTRDYGYTF.

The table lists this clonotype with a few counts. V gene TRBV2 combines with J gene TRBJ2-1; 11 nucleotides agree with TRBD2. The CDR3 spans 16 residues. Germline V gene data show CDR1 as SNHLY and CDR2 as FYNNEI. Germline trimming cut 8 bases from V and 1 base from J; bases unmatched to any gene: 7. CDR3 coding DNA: TGTGCCAGCGCCCTCCGACTAGCGGGGTCCTACAATGAGCAGTTCTTC. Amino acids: CASALRLAGSYNEQFF.

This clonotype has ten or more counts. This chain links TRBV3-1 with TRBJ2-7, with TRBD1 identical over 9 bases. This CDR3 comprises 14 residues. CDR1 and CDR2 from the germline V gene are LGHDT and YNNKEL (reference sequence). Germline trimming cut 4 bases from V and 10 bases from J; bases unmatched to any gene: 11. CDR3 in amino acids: CASSLLDRGWAQYF. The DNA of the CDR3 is TGTGCCAGCAGCCTTCTGGACAGGGGATGGGCACAGTACTTC.

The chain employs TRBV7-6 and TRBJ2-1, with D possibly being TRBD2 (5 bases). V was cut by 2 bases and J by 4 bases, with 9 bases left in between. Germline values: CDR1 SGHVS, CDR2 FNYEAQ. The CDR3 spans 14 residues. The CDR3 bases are TGTGCCAGCAGCTTAAGCGGAAAGTACAATGAGCAGTTCTTC. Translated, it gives CASSLSGKYNEQFF.

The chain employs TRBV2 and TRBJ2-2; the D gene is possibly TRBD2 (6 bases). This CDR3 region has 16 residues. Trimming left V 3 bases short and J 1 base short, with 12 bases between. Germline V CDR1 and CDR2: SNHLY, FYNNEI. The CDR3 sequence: CASSDPAGQNTGELFF. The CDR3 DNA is TGTGCCAGCAGTGATCCGGCGGGGCAGAACACCGGGGAGCTGTTTTTT. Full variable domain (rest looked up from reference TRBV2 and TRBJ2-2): EPEVTQTPSHQVTQMGQEVILRCVPISNHLYFYWYRQILGQKVEFLVSFYNNEISEKSEIFDDQFSVERPDGSNFTLKIRSTKLEDSAMYFCASSDPAGQNTGELFFGEGSRLTVL.

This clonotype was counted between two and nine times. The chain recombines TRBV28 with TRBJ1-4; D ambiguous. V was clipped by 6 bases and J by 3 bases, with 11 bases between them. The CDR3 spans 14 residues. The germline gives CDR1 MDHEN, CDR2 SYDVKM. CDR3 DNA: TGTGCCAGCAGCCCCAGGCGGGCTAATGAAAAACTGTTTTTT. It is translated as CASSPRRANEKLFF.

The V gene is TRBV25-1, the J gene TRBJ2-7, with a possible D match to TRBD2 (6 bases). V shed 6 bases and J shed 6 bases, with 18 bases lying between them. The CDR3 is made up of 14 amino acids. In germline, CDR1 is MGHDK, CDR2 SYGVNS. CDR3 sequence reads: CASRGPGLPGEQYF. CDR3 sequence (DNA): TGTGCCAGCAGGGGCCCGGGACTTCCCGGCGAGCAGTACTTC.

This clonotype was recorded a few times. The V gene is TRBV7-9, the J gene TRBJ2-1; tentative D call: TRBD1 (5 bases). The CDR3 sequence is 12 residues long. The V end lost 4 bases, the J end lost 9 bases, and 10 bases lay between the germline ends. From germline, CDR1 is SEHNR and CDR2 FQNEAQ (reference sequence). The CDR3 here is CASSSDKGEQFF. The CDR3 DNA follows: TGTGCCAGCAGCTCGGACAAGGGTGAGCAGTTCTTC.

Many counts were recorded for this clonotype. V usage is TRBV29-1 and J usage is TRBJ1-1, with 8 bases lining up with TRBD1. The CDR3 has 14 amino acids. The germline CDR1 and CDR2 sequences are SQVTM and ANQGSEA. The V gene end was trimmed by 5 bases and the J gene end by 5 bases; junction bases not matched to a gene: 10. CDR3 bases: TGCAGCGTTCAGGGGAACAGGGGGTGGACTGAAGCTTTCTTT. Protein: CSVQGNRGWTEAFF.

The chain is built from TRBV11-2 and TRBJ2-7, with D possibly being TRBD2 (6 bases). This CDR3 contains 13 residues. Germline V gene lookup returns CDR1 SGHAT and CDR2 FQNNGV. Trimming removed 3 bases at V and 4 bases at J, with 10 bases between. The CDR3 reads CASSFVAGYEQYF. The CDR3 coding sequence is TGTGCCAGCAGCTTTGTTGCGGGATACGAGCAGTACTTC.

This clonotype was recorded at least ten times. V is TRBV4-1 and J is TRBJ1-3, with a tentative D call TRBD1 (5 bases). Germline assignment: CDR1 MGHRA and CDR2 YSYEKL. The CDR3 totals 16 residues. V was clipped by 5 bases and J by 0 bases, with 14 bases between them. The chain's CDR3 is CASSGARKSSGNTIYF. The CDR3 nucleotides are TGCGCCAGCAGCGGGGCGCGCAAGAGCTCTGGAAACACCATATATTTT.

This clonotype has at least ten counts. Here the CDR3 DNA reads TGTGCCAGCAGCGTGACAGCTACTTATAGCAATCAGCCCCAGCATTTT. It translates to CASSVTATYSNQPQHF. The chain recombines TRBV2 with TRBJ1-5, with D possibly being TRBD1 (5 bases). CDR3 size: 16 residues. Germline V gives CDR1 SNHLY, CDR2 FYNNEI. The ends were cut back, 6 bases at V and 0 bases at J, with 15 bases in the middle. Full variable domain (rest looked up from reference TRBV2 and TRBJ1-5): EPEVTQTPSHQVTQMGQEVILRCVPISNHLYFYWYRQILGQKVEFLVSFYNNEISEKSEIFDDQFSVERPDGSNFTLKIRSTKLEDSAMYFCASSVTATYSNQPQHFGDGTRLSIL.

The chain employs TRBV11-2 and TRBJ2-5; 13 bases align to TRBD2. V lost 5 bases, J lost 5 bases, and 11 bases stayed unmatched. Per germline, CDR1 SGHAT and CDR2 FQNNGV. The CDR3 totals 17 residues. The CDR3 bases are TGTGCCAGCAGCCACGGACTAGCGGGGGCCTTGCGGGAGACCCAGTACTTC. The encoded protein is CASSHGLAGALRETQYF.

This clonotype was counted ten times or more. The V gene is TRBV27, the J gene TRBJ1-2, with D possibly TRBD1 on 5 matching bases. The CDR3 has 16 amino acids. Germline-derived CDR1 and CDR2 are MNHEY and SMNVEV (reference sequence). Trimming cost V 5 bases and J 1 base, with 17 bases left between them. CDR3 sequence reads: CASSAHPGRINYGYTF. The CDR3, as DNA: TGTGCCAGCAGTGCCCACCCGGGACGGATTAACTATGGCTACACCTTC.

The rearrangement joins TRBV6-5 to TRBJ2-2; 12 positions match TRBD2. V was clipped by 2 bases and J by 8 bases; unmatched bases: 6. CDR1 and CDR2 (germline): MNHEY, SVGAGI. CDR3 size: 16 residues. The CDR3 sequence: CASSYGLAGGPGELFF. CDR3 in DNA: TGTGCCAGCAGTTACGGGCTAGCGGGGGGGCCAGGGGAGCTGTTTTTT.

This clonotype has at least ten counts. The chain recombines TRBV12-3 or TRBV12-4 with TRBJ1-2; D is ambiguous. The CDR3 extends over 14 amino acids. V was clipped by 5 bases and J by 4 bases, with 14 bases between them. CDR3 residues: CASSPGRTFYGYTF. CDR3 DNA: TGTGCCAGCAGTCCTGGACGGACCTTCTATGGCTACACCTTC.